This paragraph covers one TCR beta chain sequence. This record belongs to a study of shared clonotypes between healthy human individuals. Assay used: immunoSEQ multiplex PCR; TCRdb lists only in-frame clones, some missing. The table has approximately 2.5 million clones, about 92% seen once. V was shortened by 0 bases and J by 6 bases, with 12 bases between the two germline ends. CDR1 SGDLS and CDR2 YYNGEE come from the germline V gene. The CDR3 length is 14 residues. Sequenced sample: naive CD4+ T cells sorted from blood. Subset: CD45RA+ positively selected. This chain links TRBV9 with TRBJ1-2, with D maybe TRBD1 (6 bases). This TCR derives from a man between 18 and 35 years old in good health. DNA for the CDR3: TGTGCCAGCAGCGTAGCCCCGGACAGAAATGGCTACACCTTC. Translated, it gives CASSVAPDRNGYTF.